A few counts support the clone carrying this TCR beta chain. In the authors' methods: Scientists estimated how many nucleated cells there were by amplifying reference gene primers. Only in-frame clones appear in the TCRdb table, and some are missing; sequencing was by immunoSEQ multiplex PCR. The V and J calls and the clone size are those of that table, but D and trimming were determined from the DNA. The repertoire has 180,000 or so clones, around 76% of them found once; the top ten carry over 7.5%. These data belong to a study of blood T cell repertoires in COVID-19. About the study: Specimens from acute and convalescent COVID-19 originated in the United States, Italy and Spain.

Germline V lookup: CDR1 MDHEN, CDR2 SYDVKM. Trimming pared 4 bases from V and 5 bases from J, leaving 17 bases between. The CDR3 is 15 residues long. Sequencing was done on a sample of peripheral blood. This clonotype was sampled from a woman between 65 and 79 years old with acute or convalescent COVID-19. The V and J genes are TRBV28 and TRBJ1-2; D perhaps matches TRBD1 (5 bases). This CDR3 is CASSYSGGRRYGYTF. The CDR3 DNA reads TGTGCCAGCAGTTATTCTGGGGGGAGAAGATATGGCTACACCTTC.